This TCR beta chain was sequenced during a study of blood T cell repertoires in COVID-19. Study overall: Sites across the United States, Italy and Spain contributed samples from acute and convalescent COVID-19. The analysed material was cDNA or gDNA that came from T cells, B-cell-depleted T cells, or PBMCs.

The length of the CDR3 is 14 residues. Per the germline V gene, CDR1 is PRHDT and CDR2 is FYEKMQ (reference sequence). Trimming cost V 4 bases and J 8 bases; bases outside gene matches: 6. Seattle enrolled patients during active infection and tracked them longitudinally. Here immunoSEQ multiplex PCR was the method, and the copy in TCRdb shows in-frame clones only, minus some. Among over 150,000 clones listed, 81% were seen once. This receptor was taken from a woman older than 75 with COVID-19, enrolled during active disease. The sample consisted of peripheral blood. The J gene is TRBJ2-1, the V gene TRBV13, with 9 bases lining up with TRBD1. Here the CDR3 reads CASSSGTGFDEQFF. The CDR3 coding sequence is TGTGCCAGCAGCTCCGGGACAGGGTTCGATGAGCAGTTCTTC.